This T cell receptor (beta chain) derives from a study of shared clonotypes between healthy human individuals. Study findings and constraints: The authors sampled blood alone, and tissue repertoires likely differ.

The CDR3 runs to 13 residues. The V and J ends lost 6 bases and 6 bases, in that order; junction bases with no gene match: 6. Germline CDR1 and CDR2: MDHEN and SYDVKM. CD45RO-negative, CCR7-positively selected cells formed the naive CD8 fraction, excluding terminally differentiated effector memory CD45RA+ cells. Every donor, a Caucasian adult, lived in Nashville, Tennessee. TCRdb's table, derived via immunoSEQ multiplex PCR, lists solely in-frame clones and lacks some. The sample yields about 590,000 clones, around 95% seen once. This clone was seen once. Its antigen is undetermined. The chain combines TRBV28 with TRBJ1-2, with 8 nucleotides matching TRBD1. Sequencing was done on a sample of naive CD8+ T cells sorted from blood. The receptor comes from a woman under 40 in good health. The CDR3 region is CASRETGGDGYTF. In nucleotides, the CDR3 is TGTGCCAGCAGAGAAACAGGGGGGGATGGCTACACCTTC.